The 2 T cell receptor beta chains in this list originate from one sample, sequenced in a study of T cell repertoires in cytomegalovirus infection. TCRdb processed the reads anew with MiXCR; each CDR3 protein has one entry. The table includes roughly 990,000 distinct CDR3 sequences, roughly 30% detected once. Their target antigens are unknown. Here the sequenced sample was cultured CD8+ T cells from PBMCs, taken from culture after CMV antigen stimulation. The receptors shown here come from a human donor in good health (CMV status not recorded). Some clones in this sample may be carry-over from other donors' samples.

The chain links TRBV29-1 to TRBJ2-2, with D maybe TRBD2 (6 bases). Germline loops: CDR1 SQVTM, CDR2 ANQGSEA. CDR3 length equals 13 residues. With 4 bases removed from V and 7 bases from J, the gap between germline ends came to 13 bases. This chain's CDR3 is CSVVLTRVGELFF. The CDR3 nucleotides are TGCAGCGTTGTTCTGACTAGAGTCGGGGAGCTGTTTTTT.

In its sample, this clonotype was seen a few times. The chain is built from TRBV10-3 and TRBJ2-2; 9 bases match TRBD2. The CDR3 runs 16 residues. Per the germline V gene, CDR1 is ENHRY and CDR2 is SYGVKD. V shed 7 bases and J 2 bases; nucleotides not matched to a gene: 8. This CDR3 is CAIKGAGGLNTGELFF. The CDR3 nucleotides are TGTGCCATCAAGGGAGCGGGGGGCCTTAACACCGGGGAGCTGTTTTTT.